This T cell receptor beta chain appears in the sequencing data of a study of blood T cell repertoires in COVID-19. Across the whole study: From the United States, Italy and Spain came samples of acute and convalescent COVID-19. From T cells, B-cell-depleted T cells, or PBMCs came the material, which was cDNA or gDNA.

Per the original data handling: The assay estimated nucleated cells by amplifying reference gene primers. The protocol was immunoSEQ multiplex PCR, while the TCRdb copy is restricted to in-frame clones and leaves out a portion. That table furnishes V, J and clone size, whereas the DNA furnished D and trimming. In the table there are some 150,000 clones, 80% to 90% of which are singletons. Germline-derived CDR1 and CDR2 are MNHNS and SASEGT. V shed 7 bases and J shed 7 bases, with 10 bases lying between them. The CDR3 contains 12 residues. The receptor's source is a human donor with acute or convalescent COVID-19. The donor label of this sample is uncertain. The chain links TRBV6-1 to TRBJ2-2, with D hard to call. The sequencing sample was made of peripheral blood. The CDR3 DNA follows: TGTGCCAGCACCGTTAACGGCGGGGAGCTGTTTTTT. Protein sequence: CASTVNGGELFF.